The 7 T cell receptor beta chains reported below all come from one sample, sequenced in a study of blood T cell repertoires in COVID-19. Generated by immunoSEQ multiplex PCR, the TCRdb table keeps only in-frame clones and is missing some. This repertoire shows about 320,000 clones, approximately 89% found once; its top ten account for approximately 1.6%. Specimen: peripheral blood. The receptors shown here come from a woman aged 25 to 39 with COVID-19, enrolled during active disease.

V gene TRBV7-9 combines with J gene TRBJ1-6, with a weak D call TRBD1 (6 bases). This CDR3 has 15 residues. CDR1 and CDR2 from the germline V gene are SEHNR and FQNEAQ (reference sequence). Between the trimmed V and J ends, which lost 1 base and 9 bases, there was a span of 13 bases. The CDR3 DNA follows: TGTGCCAGCAGCTTAGATCGGGGGGCGGGTTCACCCCTCCACTTT. Amino acid sequence: CASSLDRGAGSPLHF.

The chain couples TRBV9 to TRBJ2-2; D not resolved. The germline gives CDR1 SGDLS, CDR2 YYNGEE. This CDR3 is built from 12 residues. V lost 4 bases and J lost 5, with 6 bases in between. The CDR3 nucleotides read TGTGCCAGCAGCCGGGTGACCGGGGAGCTGTTTTTT. Protein product: CASSRVTGELFF.

The genes are TRBV18 and TRBJ1-1, with 7 bases fitting TRBD1. The CDR3 covers 14 residues. CDR1 and CDR2 from the germline V gene are KGHSH and LQKENI. The ends lost 3 bases at V and 1 base at J; junction bases unmatched: 2. Here the CDR3 DNA reads TGTGCCAGCTCACCGGACAGGTCGAACACTGAAGCTTTCTTT. Encoded protein: CASSPDRSNTEAFF.

The chain carries TRBV7-2 and TRBJ2-3; 8 nucleotides line up with TRBD2. Germline assignment: CDR1 SGHTA and CDR2 FQGNSA. This CDR3 is built from 17 residues. The V and J ends lost 1 base and 2 bases, in that order; junction bases with no gene match: 8. The CDR3 reads CASSLEISRGVTDTQYF. The DNA of the CDR3 is TGTGCCAGCAGCTTAGAAATTTCGCGGGGGGTCACAGATACGCAGTATTTT.

The chain combines TRBV6-5 with TRBJ2-1; 9 nucleotides line up with TRBD2. The length of the CDR3 is 16 residues. Losses at the gene ends were 4 bases for V and 10 bases for J; bases not matched to a gene: 14. Germline V gives CDR1 MNHEY, CDR2 SVGAGI. The CDR3 nucleotides read TGTGCCAGCAGTTTCCGCGGGGGGGCCTCTCCCCCCGAGCAGTTCTTC. As protein: CASSFRGGASPPEQFF.

This chain links TRBV10-3 with TRBJ2-1; 11 positions match TRBD2. CDR1 is ENHRY and CDR2 is SYGVKD in the germline V gene. The CDR3 has 17 amino acids. V shed 3 bases and J 2 bases; nucleotides not matched to a gene: 6. The CDR3 loop reads CAISDQLAGETYNEQFF. The CDR3 DNA reads TGTGCCATCAGTGATCAACTAGCGGGGGAAACCTACAATGAGCAGTTCTTC.

The CDR3: CASRNPDRGNYGYTF. CDR3 DNA: TGTGCCAGCAGAAACCCGGACAGGGGGAACTATGGCTACACCTTC. This chain connects TRBV5-4 to TRBJ1-2; 10 bases align to TRBD1. V lost 5 bases and J lost 2; bases outside the gene matches: 6. The CDR3 has 15 amino acids. Germline CDR1 SGHNT, CDR2 YYREEE (reference sequence).